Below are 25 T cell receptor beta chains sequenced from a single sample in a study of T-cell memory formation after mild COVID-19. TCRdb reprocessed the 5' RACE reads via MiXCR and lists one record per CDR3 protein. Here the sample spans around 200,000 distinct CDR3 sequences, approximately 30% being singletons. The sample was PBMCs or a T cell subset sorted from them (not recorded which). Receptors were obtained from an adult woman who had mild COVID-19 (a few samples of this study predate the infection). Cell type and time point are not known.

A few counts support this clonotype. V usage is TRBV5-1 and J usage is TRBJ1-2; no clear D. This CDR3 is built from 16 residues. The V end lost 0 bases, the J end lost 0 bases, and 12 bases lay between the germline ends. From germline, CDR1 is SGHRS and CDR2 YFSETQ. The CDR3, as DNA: TGCGCCAGCAGCTTGGGAGTGGGGAAAGCTAACTATGGCTACACCTTC. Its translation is CASSLGVGKANYGYTF.

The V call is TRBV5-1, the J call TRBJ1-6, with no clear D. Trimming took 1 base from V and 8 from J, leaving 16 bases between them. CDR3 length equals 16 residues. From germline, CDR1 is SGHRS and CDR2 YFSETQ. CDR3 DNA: TGCGCCAGCAGCTTGCAATTAACGAGAAGTGATTCACCCCTCCACTTT. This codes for CASSLQLTRSDSPLHF.

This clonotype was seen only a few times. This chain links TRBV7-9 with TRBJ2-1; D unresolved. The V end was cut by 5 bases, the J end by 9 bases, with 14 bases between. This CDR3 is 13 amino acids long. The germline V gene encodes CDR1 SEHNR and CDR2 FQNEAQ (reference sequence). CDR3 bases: TGTGCCAGCAGCGTGACCTATCTCAGTGAGCAGTTCTTC. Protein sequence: CASSVTYLSEQFF. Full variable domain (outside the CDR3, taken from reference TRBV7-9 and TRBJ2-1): DTGVSQNPRHKITKRGQNVTFRCDPISEHNRLYWYRQTLGQGPEFLTYFQNEAQLEKSRLLSDRFSAERPKGSFSTLEIQRTEQGDSAMYLCASSVTYLSEQFFGPGTRLTVL.

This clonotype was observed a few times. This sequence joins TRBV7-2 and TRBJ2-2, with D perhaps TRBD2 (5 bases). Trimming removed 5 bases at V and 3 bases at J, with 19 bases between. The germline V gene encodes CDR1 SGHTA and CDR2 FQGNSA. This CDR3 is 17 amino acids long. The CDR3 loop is CASSPVGNTRYTGELFF. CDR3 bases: TGTGCCAGCAGCCCAGTGGGTAACACTAGATACACCGGGGAGCTGTTTTTT.

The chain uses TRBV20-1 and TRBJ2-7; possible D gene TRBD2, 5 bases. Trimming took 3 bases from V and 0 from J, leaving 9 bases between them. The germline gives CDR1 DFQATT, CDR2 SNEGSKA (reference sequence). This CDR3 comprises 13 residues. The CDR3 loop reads CSASEGFSYEQYF. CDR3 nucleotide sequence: TGCAGTGCTAGTGAGGGCTTCTCCTACGAGCAGTACTTC.

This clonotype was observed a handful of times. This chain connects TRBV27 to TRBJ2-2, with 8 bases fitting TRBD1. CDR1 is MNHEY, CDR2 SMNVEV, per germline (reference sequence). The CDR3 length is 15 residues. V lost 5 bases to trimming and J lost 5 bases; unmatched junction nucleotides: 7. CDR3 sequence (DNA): TGTGCCAGCAGTCTGGACAGGGTGATAACCGGGGAGCTGTTTTTT. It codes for CASSLDRVITGELFF.

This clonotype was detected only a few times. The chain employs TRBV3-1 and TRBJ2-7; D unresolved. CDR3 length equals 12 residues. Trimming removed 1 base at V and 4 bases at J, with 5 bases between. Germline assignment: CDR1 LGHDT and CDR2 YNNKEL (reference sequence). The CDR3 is CASSQVWYEQYF. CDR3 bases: TGTGCCAGCAGCCAAGTTTGGTACGAGCAGTACTTC.

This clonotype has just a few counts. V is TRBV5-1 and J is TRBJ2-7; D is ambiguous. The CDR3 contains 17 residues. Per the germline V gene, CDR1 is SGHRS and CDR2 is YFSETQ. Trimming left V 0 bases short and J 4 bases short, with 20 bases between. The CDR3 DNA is TGCGCCAGCAGCTTGGGAATGTCAGGTTGGATAGCTTACGAGCAGTACTTC. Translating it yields CASSLGMSGWIAYEQYF.

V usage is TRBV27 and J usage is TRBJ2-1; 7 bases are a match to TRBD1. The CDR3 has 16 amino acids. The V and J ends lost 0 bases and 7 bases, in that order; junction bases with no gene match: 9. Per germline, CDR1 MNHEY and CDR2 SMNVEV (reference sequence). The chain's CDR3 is CASSLSPRQGWNEQFF. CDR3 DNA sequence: TGTGCCAGCAGTTTATCGCCCAGACAGGGATGGAATGAGCAGTTCTTC.

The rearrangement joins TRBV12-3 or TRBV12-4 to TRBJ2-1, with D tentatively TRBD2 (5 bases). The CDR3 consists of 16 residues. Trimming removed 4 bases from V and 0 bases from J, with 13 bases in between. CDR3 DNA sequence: TGTGCCAGCAGTTCTCTCCGGGAAAGCTCCTACAATGAGCAGTTCTTC. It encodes CASSSLRESSYNEQFF.

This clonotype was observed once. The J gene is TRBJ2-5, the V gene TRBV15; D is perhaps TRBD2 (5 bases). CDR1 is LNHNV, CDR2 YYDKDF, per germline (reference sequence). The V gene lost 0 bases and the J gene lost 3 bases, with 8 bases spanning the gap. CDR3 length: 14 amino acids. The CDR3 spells CATSRDLGEETQYF. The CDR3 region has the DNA TGTGCCACCAGCAGAGATTTGGGAGAAGAGACCCAGTACTTC.

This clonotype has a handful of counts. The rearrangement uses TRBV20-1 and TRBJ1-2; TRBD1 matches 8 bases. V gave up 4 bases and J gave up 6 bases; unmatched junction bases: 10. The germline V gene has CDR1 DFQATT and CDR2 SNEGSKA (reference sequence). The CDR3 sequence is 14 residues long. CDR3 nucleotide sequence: TGCAGTGCTAACTCCGGGACAGGCATCGATGGCTACACCTTC. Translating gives CSANSGTGIDGYTF.

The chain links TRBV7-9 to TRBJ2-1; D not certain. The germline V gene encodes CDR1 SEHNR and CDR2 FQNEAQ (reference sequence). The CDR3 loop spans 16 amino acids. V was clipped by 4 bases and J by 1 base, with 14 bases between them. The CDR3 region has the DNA TGTGCCAGCAGCTCCACAGTGGGGATATCCTACAATGAGCAGTTCTTC. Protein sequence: CASSSTVGISYNEQFF.

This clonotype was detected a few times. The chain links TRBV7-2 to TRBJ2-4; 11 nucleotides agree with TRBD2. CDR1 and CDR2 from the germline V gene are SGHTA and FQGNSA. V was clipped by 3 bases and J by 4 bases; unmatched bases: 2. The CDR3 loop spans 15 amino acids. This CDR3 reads CASSFWTSGKNIQYF. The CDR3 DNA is TGTGCCAGCAGCTTTTGGACTAGCGGGAAAAACATTCAGTACTTC.

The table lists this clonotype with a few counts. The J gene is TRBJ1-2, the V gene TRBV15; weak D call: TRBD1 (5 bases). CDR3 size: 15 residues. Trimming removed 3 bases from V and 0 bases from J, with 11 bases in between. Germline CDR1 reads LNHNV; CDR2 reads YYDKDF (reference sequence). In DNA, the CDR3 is TGTGCCACCAGCAGGACCAGGGATACTAACTATGGCTACACCTTC. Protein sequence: CATSRTRDTNYGYTF.

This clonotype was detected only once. The chain's CDR3 is CASRRGTGELFF. CDR3 DNA: TGTGCCAGTAGAAGGGGTACCGGGGAGCTGTTTTTT. The genes are TRBV19 and TRBJ2-2; a weak D match, TRBD1 (5 bases). V gave up 6 bases and J gave up 5 bases, with 7 bases separating them. Per the germline V gene, CDR1 is LNHDA and CDR2 is SQIVND (reference sequence). The CDR3 has 12 residues.

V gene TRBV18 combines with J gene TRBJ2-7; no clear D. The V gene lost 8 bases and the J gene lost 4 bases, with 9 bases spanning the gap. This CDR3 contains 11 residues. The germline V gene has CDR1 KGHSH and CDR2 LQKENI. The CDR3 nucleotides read TGTGCCAGCCCGACCAAATACGAGCAGTACTTC. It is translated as CASPTKYEQYF.

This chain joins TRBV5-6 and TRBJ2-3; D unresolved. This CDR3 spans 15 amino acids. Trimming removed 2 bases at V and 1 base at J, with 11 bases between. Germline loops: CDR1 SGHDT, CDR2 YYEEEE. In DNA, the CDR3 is TGTGCCAGCAGCTTCTTGAGGTCTGGCACAGATACGCAGTATTTT. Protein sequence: CASSFLRSGTDTQYF.

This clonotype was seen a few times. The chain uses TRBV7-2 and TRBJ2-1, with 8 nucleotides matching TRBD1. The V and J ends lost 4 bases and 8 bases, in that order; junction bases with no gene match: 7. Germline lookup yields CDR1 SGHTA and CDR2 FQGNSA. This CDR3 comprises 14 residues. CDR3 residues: CASSSRVTGDEQFF. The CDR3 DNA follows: TGTGCCAGCAGCTCGCGGGTGACAGGGGATGAGCAGTTCTTC.

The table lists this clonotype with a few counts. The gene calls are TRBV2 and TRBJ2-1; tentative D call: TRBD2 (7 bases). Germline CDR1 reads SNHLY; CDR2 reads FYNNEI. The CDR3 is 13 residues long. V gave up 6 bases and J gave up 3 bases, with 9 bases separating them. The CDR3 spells CASRGGGYNEQFF. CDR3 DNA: TGTGCCAGCAGAGGGGGGGGCTACAATGAGCAGTTCTTC.

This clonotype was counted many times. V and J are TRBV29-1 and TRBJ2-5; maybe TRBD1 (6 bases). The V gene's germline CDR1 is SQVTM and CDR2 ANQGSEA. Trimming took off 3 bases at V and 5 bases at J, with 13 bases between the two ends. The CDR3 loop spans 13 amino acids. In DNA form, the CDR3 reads TGCAGCGTTGAGGCAGGGGCGTCCGAGACCCAGTACTTC. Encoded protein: CSVEAGASETQYF.

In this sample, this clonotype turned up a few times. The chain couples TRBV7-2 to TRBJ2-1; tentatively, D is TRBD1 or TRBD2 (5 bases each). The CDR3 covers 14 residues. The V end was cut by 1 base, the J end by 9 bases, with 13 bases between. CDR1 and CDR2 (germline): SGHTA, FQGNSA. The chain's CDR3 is CASSLVSPGTEQFF. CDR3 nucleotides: TGTGCCAGCAGCTTAGTCTCGCCAGGGACTGAGCAGTTCTTC.

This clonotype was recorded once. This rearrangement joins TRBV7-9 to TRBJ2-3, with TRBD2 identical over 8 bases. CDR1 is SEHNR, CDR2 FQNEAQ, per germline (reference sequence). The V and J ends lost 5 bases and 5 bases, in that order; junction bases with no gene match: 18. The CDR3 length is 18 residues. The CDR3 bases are TGTGCCAGCAGCCCGCCACCCGGACTAGCCCTACCCAGAGATACGCAGTATTTT. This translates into CASSPPPGLALPRDTQYF. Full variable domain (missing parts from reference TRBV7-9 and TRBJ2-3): DTGVSQNPRHKITKRGQNVTFRCDPISEHNRLYWYRQTLGQGPEFLTYFQNEAQLEKSRLLSDRFSAERPKGSFSTLEIQRTEQGDSAMYLCASSPPPGLALPRDTQYFGPGTRLTVL.

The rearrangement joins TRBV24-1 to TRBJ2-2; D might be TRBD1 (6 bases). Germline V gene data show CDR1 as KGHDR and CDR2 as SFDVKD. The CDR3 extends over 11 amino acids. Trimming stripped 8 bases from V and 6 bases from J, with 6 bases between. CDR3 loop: CATKGAGELFF. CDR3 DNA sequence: TGTGCCACCAAGGGGGCCGGGGAGCTGTTTTTT.

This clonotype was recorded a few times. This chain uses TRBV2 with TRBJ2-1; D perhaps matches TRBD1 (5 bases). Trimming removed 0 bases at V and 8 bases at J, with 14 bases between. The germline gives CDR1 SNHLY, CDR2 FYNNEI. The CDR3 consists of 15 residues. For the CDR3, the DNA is TGTGCCAGCAGTGAAGCGCCAGGGTTTAAGGATGAGCAGTTCTTC. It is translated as CASSEAPGFKDEQFF.